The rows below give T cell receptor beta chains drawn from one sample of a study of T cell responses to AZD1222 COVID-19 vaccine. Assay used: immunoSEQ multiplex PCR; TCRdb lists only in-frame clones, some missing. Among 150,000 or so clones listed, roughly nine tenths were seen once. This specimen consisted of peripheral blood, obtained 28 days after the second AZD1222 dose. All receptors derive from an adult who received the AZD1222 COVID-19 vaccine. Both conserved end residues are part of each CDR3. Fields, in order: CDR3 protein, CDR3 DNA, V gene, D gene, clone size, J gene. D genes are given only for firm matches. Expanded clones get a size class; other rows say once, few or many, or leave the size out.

CDR3 protein: CASSLEMGGGTYEQYF
CDR3 DNA: TGTGCCAGCAGCTTAGAGATGGGCGGGGGAACCTACGAGCAGTACTTC
V gene: TRBV11-3
D gene: TRBD2
clone size: .
J gene: TRBJ2-7

CDR3 protein: CASTWDRAANYGYTF
CDR3 DNA: TGTGCCAGCACCTGGGACAGGGCAGCTAACTATGGCTACACCTTC
V gene: TRBV6-5
D gene: TRBD1
clone size: .
J gene: TRBJ1-2

CDR3 protein: CASSLAGGAGNTIYF
CDR3 DNA: TGCGCCAGCAGCTTGGCCGGAGGGGCTGGAAACACCATATATTTT
V gene: TRBV5-1
D gene: .
clone size: .
J gene: TRBJ1-3

CDR3 protein: CASSYGQGGTEAFF
CDR3 DNA: TGTGCCAGCAGTTACGGACAGGGAGGCACTGAAGCTTTCTTT
V gene: TRBV6-6
D gene: TRBD1
clone size: .
J gene: TRBJ1-1

CDR3 protein: CASSGTGTGVTEAFF
CDR3 DNA: TGTGCCAGCAGTGGCACCGGGACAGGGGTCACTGAAGCTTTCTTT
V gene: TRBV27
D gene: TRBD1
clone size: .
J gene: TRBJ1-1

CDR3 protein: CASSLDQRGATDTQYF
CDR3 DNA: TGTGCCAGCAGCTTGGACCAGCGGGGGGCCACAGATACGCAGTATTTT
V gene: TRBV5-8
D gene: TRBD2
clone size: .
J gene: TRBJ2-3

CDR3 protein: CASSLDSRTYEQYF
CDR3 DNA: TGTGCCAGCAGCTTGGACAGTCGTACGTACGAGCAGTACTTC
V gene: TRBV5-6
D gene: .
clone size: once
J gene: TRBJ2-7

CDR3 protein: CASDQDRYNEQFF
CDR3 DNA: TGTGCCAGCGACCAGGACAGGTACAATGAGCAGTTCTTC
V gene: TRBV2
D gene: TRBD1
clone size: .
J gene: TRBJ2-1

CDR3 protein: CASSLAPGAGGADTQYF
CDR3 DNA: TGCGCCAGCAGCTTGGCTCCTGGAGCGGGGGGGGCAGATACGCAGTATTTT
V gene: TRBV5-1
D gene: TRBD2
clone size: .
J gene: TRBJ2-3

CDR3 protein: CASSQGQGGNTEAFF
CDR3 DNA: TGTGCCAGCAGCCAAGGGCAGGGTGGGAACACTGAAGCTTTCTTT
V gene: TRBV3-1/TRBV3-2
D gene: .
clone size: .
J gene: TRBJ1-1

CDR3 protein: CASSPDSGGYGYTF
CDR3 DNA: TGTGCCAGCAGCCCTGATTCCGGGGGCTATGGCTACACCTTC
V gene: TRBV5-5
D gene: .
clone size: few
J gene: TRBJ1-2

CDR3 protein: CASSPDGNQPQHF
CDR3 DNA: TGTGCCAGCAGTCCTGACGGGAATCAGCCCCAGCATTTT
V gene: TRBV12-3/TRBV12-4
D gene: .
clone size: .
J gene: TRBJ1-5

CDR3 protein: CASSPGTGEEKLFF
CDR3 DNA: TGTGCCAGCTCACCCGGGACAGGGGAGGAAAAACTGTTTTTT
V gene: TRBV18
D gene: TRBD1
clone size: .
J gene: TRBJ1-4

CDR3 protein: CASSRTSGEETQYF
CDR3 DNA: TGTGCCAGCAGCCGGACTAGCGGCGAAGAGACCCAGTACTTC
V gene: TRBV14
D gene: TRBD2
clone size: once
J gene: TRBJ2-5

CDR3 protein: CSVEDRDRGYEQYF
CDR3 DNA: TGCAGCGTTGAGGACCGGGACAGGGGGTACGAGCAGTACTTC
V gene: TRBV29-1
D gene: TRBD1
clone size: .
J gene: TRBJ2-7

CDR3 protein: CASSVQGSSYNSPLHF
CDR3 DNA: TGCGCCAGCAGTGTTCAGGGTAGCTCCTATAATTCACCCCTCCACTTT
V gene: TRBV10-1
D gene: .
clone size: .
J gene: TRBJ1-6

CDR3 protein: CASSGRPMNTEAFF
CDR3 DNA: TGTGCCAGTAGTGGCAGGCCCATGAACACTGAAGCTTTCTTT
V gene: TRBV19
D gene: .
clone size: few
J gene: TRBJ1-1

CDR3 protein: CASSMFSPGEQFF
CDR3 DNA: TGTGCCAGTAGTATGTTTTCCCCCGGTGAGCAGTTCTTC
V gene: TRBV19
D gene: .
clone size: .
J gene: TRBJ2-1

CDR3 protein: CSVEAGEQYF
CDR3 DNA: TGCAGCGTGGAGGCCGGCGAGCAGTACTTC
V gene: TRBV29-1
D gene: .
clone size: .
J gene: TRBJ2-7

CDR3 protein: CASSVAVRTDTQYF
CDR3 DNA: TGTGCCAGCAGCGTAGCAGTTCGCACAGATACGCAGTATTTT
V gene: TRBV9
D gene: .
clone size: .
J gene: TRBJ2-3

CDR3 protein: CASRWTRLGTEAFF
CDR3 DNA: TGTGCCAGTAGATGGACACGCTTGGGCACTGAAGCTTTCTTT
V gene: TRBV19
D gene: .
clone size: .
J gene: TRBJ1-1

CDR3 protein: CASSEPNTSGEQYF
CDR3 DNA: TGCGCCAGCAGCGAGCCGAACACTTCTGGCGAGCAGTACTTC
V gene: TRBV5-1
D gene: .
clone size: .
J gene: TRBJ2-7

CDR3 protein: CASSLRTSGATSYNEQFF
CDR3 DNA: TGTGCCAGTAGTCTCCGGACTAGCGGAGCGACCTCCTACAATGAGCAGTTCTTC
V gene: TRBV19
D gene: TRBD2
clone size: .
J gene: TRBJ2-1

CDR3 protein: CASSQEWTGAYEQYF
CDR3 DNA: TGCGCCAGCAGCCAAGAGTGGACGGGAGCCTACGAGCAGTACTTC
V gene: TRBV4-1
D gene: .
clone size: .
J gene: TRBJ2-7

CDR3 protein: CASSTGTGSEKLFF
CDR3 DNA: TGTGCCAGCAGCACCGGGACAGGGTCGGAAAAACTGTTTTTT
V gene: TRBV7-9
D gene: TRBD1
clone size: .
J gene: TRBJ1-4

CDR3 protein: CASSFAYEQYF
CDR3 DNA: TGCGCCAGCAGCTTCGCCTACGAGCAGTACTTC
V gene: TRBV5-1
D gene: .
clone size: .
J gene: TRBJ2-7

CDR3 protein: CAVWGAPNYGYTF
CDR3 DNA: TGTGCGGTGTGGGGAGCCCCTAACTATGGCTACACCTTC
V gene: TRBV21-1
D gene: .
clone size: .
J gene: TRBJ1-2

CDR3 protein: CASSIAGDITDTQYF
CDR3 DNA: TGCGCCAGCAGTATTGCGGGAGATATAACAGATACGCAGTATTTT
V gene: TRBV10-2
D gene: TRBD2
clone size: .
J gene: TRBJ2-3

CDR3 protein: CASSSEITGELFF
CDR3 DNA: TGTGCCAGCAGCTCTGAAATCACCGGGGAGCTGTTTTTT
V gene: TRBV7-8
D gene: .
clone size: .
J gene: TRBJ2-2

CDR3 protein: CASSSGKQAENTEAFF
CDR3 DNA: TGTGCCAGTAGTAGCGGTAAACAGGCGGAGAACACTGAAGCTTTCTTT
V gene: TRBV19
D gene: .
clone size: .
J gene: TRBJ1-1

CDR3 protein: CASSLAVDNSPLHF
CDR3 DNA: TGTGCCAGCAGCTTAGCGGTGGATAATTCACCCCTCCACTTT
V gene: TRBV7-3
D gene: .
clone size: .
J gene: TRBJ1-6

CDR3 protein: CASSRTGGYSPLHF
CDR3 DNA: TGTGCCAGCAGCCGGACAGGGGGCTATTCACCCCTCCACTTT
V gene: TRBV6-5
D gene: TRBD1
clone size: .
J gene: TRBJ1-6

CDR3 protein: CAISESGGANEKLFF
CDR3 DNA: TGTGCCATCAGTGAGTCCGGGGGAGCTAATGAAAAACTGTTTTTT
V gene: TRBV10-3
D gene: .
clone size: .
J gene: TRBJ1-4

CDR3 protein: CAIAGGGAVETQYF
CDR3 DNA: TGTGCCATTGCCGGGGGTGGGGCAGTTGAGACCCAGTACTTC
V gene: TRBV10-3
D gene: .
clone size: .
J gene: TRBJ2-5

CDR3 protein: CASSPPKLPLEQYF
CDR3 DNA: TGTGCCAGCTCACCACCGAAACTTCCCCTGGAGCAGTACTTC
V gene: TRBV18
D gene: .
clone size: .
J gene: TRBJ2-7

CDR3 protein: CASSNLTSRDFCCRSEAFF
CDR3 DNA: TGTGCCAGCAGCAATCTCACCAGCCGGGACTTCTGTTGTAGGTCTGAAGCTTTCTTT
V gene: TRBV21-1
D gene: .
clone size: .
J gene: TRBJ1-1

CDR3 protein: CASSQSGGSLPQETQYF
CDR3 DNA: TGCGCCAGCAGTCAATCGGGAGGCAGCTTACCCCAAGAGACCCAGTACTTC
V gene: TRBV23-1
D gene: .
clone size: .
J gene: TRBJ2-5

CDR3 protein: CASSSGTEEEKLFF
CDR3 DNA: TGTGCCAGCAGTTCCGGGACAGAGGAAGAAAAACTGTTTTTT
V gene: TRBV27
D gene: TRBD1
clone size: .
J gene: TRBJ1-4

CDR3 protein: CASSLGTSPLHF
CDR3 DNA: TGTGCCAGCAGCTTGGGGACATCACCCCTCCACTTT
V gene: TRBV5-6
D gene: .
clone size: .
J gene: TRBJ1-6

CDR3 protein: CASSPLPGANYGYTF
CDR3 DNA: TGTGCCAGCTCACCACTTCCGGGGGCTAACTATGGCTACACCTTC
V gene: TRBV18
D gene: .
clone size: few
J gene: TRBJ1-2